The 8 T cell receptor beta chains reported below all come from one sample, sequenced in a study of blood T cell repertoires in COVID-19. Profiling relied on immunoSEQ multiplex PCR, and the TCRdb table lists in-frame clones only, not all of them. The sample records some 41,000 clones, roughly 84% being singletons. Sequencing input: peripheral blood. Every receptor here comes from a woman aged 70-85 years with acute or convalescent COVID-19.

The rearrangement links TRBV7-9 to TRBJ2-3; 8 positions agree with TRBD1. CDR1 and CDR2 from the germline V gene are SEHNR and FQNEAQ (reference sequence). The V gene end was trimmed by 3 bases and the J gene end by 11 bases; junction bases not matched to a gene: 7. The CDR3 contains 13 residues. CDR3: CASSFTQGGLQYF. Written as DNA, the CDR3 is TGTGCCAGCAGCTTCACACAGGGGGGATTGCAGTATTTT.

The chain recombines TRBV24-1 with TRBJ2-3, with 11 bases that match TRBD2. The CDR3 consists of 16 residues. V lost 3 bases, J lost 2 bases, and 3 bases stayed unmatched. Germline V gives CDR1 KGHDR, CDR2 SFDVKD. Written as DNA, the CDR3 is TGTGCCACCAGTGATGGACTAGCGGGCTACACAGATACGCAGTATTTT. As protein: CATSDGLAGYTDTQYF.

This rearrangement joins TRBV18 to TRBJ2-1, with 12 positions matching TRBD2. The CDR3 is made up of 15 amino acids. Germline-derived CDR1 and CDR2 are KGHSH and LQKENI. The trim removed 6 bases at V and 9 bases at J, leaving 9 bases unmatched. The CDR3 loop reads CASSPEASGRGEQFF. Here the CDR3 DNA reads TGTGCCAGCTCTCCCGAGGCTAGCGGGAGGGGTGAGCAGTTCTTC.

CDR3 sequence: CASSLGQGGTGELFF. CDR3 bases: TGTGCCAGCTCACTGGGACAGGGAGGCACCGGGGAGCTGTTTTTT. The rearrangement joins TRBV18 to TRBJ2-2, with 9 bases identical to TRBD1. The CDR3 totals 15 residues. J was trimmed by 4 bases and V by 4 bases; bases with no gene match: 4. Germline V gene lookup returns CDR1 KGHSH and CDR2 LQKENI.

The sample holds a few counts of this clone. The chain employs TRBV5-4 and TRBJ2-1; 9 bases match TRBD2. The trim removed 4 bases at V and 7 bases at J, leaving 9 bases unmatched. The CDR3 has 15 residues. Germline CDR1 reads SGHNT; CDR2 reads YYREEE (reference sequence). CDR3 DNA sequence: TGTGCCAGCAGCACGGGACTAGCCGACGTTAATGAGCAGTTCTTC. Amino acids: CASSTGLADVNEQFF. The complete variable domain, with remaining parts taken from reference TRBV5-4 and TRBJ2-1, reads ETGVTQSPTHLIKTRGQQVTLRCSSQSGHNTVSWYQQALGQGPQFIFQYYREEENGRGNFPPRFSGLQFPNYSSELNVNALELDDSALYLCASSTGLADVNEQFFGPGTRLTVL.

V usage is TRBV18 and J usage is TRBJ2-1, with 12 nucleotides matching TRBD2. The germline V gene has CDR1 KGHSH and CDR2 LQKENI. The trim removed 3 bases at V and 5 bases at J, leaving 23 bases unmatched. CDR3 length: 22 amino acids. The CDR3 coding sequence is TGTGCCAGCTCACCCGAGGGGATAGGAACCCTAAAGACTAGCGGGAGAGACAATGAGCAGTTCTTC. Amino acids: CASSPEGIGTLKTSGRDNEQFF.

The chain links TRBV5-6 to TRBJ2-7; the match to TRBD1 covers 9 bases. V shed 1 base and J 3 bases; nucleotides not matched to a gene: 8. CDR1 and CDR2 from the germline V gene are SGHDT and YYEEEE. The CDR3 totals 16 residues. CDR3 loop: CASSLWFGDRVYEQYF. As DNA, the CDR3 is TGTGCCAGCAGCTTGTGGTTCGGGGACAGGGTCTACGAGCAGTACTTC.

This clone appeared a single time. The chain couples TRBV6-5 to TRBJ2-1; TRBD2 aligns across 10 bases. The V segment lost 6 bases and the J segment 10 bases; nucleotides outside the gene matches: 9. The CDR3 loop spans 14 amino acids. Germline loops: CDR1 MNHEY, CDR2 SVGAGI. In DNA form, the CDR3 reads TGTGCCAGCAGGGTTACTAGCGGGGCGCCAGAGCAGTTCTTC. It yields the protein CASRVTSGAPEQFF.